One and the same sample provided the 30 T cell receptor beta chains below, sequenced in a study of CD8+ T cells in alopecia areata. RNA, once extracted, was reverse transcribed into cDNA for use as the sequencing template. Assay used: immunoSEQ multiplex PCR; TCRdb lists only in-frame clones, some missing. Among about 100,000 clones listed, just under 60% were seen once. Sample treatment: oral pan-JAK inhibitor, 5-10 mg twice daily. Sequences were derived from CD8+ T cells sorted from blood, sampled at roughly week 58, from a patient treated with tofacitinib. The receptors come from a human donor with alopecia areata.

The chain has TRBV6-5 and TRBJ2-3; D call uncertain. The germline V gene has CDR1 MNHEY and CDR2 SVGAGI. V was trimmed by 2 bases and J by 1 base, leaving 10 bases between them. The CDR3 has 15 amino acids. DNA of the CDR3: TGTGCCAGCAGTTACGTTATGGCAGGCACAGATACGCAGTATTTT. This codes for CASSYVMAGTDTQYF.

This clone was counted only a few times. The rearrangement links TRBV13 to TRBJ2-7, with D tentatively TRBD1 or TRBD2 (6 bases each). V lost 5 bases and J lost 2, with 13 bases in between. This CDR3 is built from 14 residues. CDR1 and CDR2 (germline): PRHDT, FYEKMQ (reference sequence). DNA for the CDR3: TGTGCCAGCAGCCCGGGAGAGGGGGCCTACGAGCAGTACTTC. It is translated as CASSPGEGAYEQYF.

V and J are TRBV29-1 and TRBJ1-2; weak D call: TRBD1 (5 bases). This CDR3 is built from 15 residues. The ends were cut back, 2 bases at V and 5 bases at J, with 18 bases in the middle. Germline V gene lookup returns CDR1 SQVTM and CDR2 ANQGSEA. In DNA, the CDR3 is TGCAGCGTTGAAAAAGTCGGGCAGGGAGGGTATGGCTACACCTTC. Translation gives CSVEKVGQGGYGYTF.

The CDR3 nucleotides are TGTGCCAGCAGCTTATCAGGGGCAGGGTGGGCCTACAATGAGCAGTTCTTC. Translating gives CASSLSGAGWAYNEQFF. V gene TRBV7-6 combines with J gene TRBJ2-1; D is perhaps TRBD1 (6 bases). There are 17 residues in the CDR3. Per germline, CDR1 SGHVS and CDR2 FNYEAQ. V dropped 2 bases and J dropped 2 bases, with 16 bases sitting between them.

The J gene is TRBJ2-3, the V gene TRBV9; TRBD2 matches at 8 bases. Germline CDR1 and CDR2: SGDLS and YYNGEE. The CDR3 has 14 residues. J was trimmed by 1 base and V by 3 bases; bases with no gene match: 1. CDR3 sequence reads: CASSALAGTDTQYF. Here the CDR3 DNA reads TGTGCCAGCAGCGCACTAGCGGGCACAGATACGCAGTATTTT.

The chain uses TRBV21-1 and TRBJ2-7. TRBV21-1 is a documented pseudogene. The CDR3 spans 13 residues. The DNA of the CDR3 is TGTGCCAGCACGCGACCTTCGAATTCCGAGCAGTACTTC. This translates into CASTRPSNSEQYF.

DNA of the CDR3: TGTGCCAGCAGCTTTCCGGGCCTCAATCAGCCCCAGCATTTT. Its protein product is CASSFPGLNQPQHF. V is TRBV11-2 and J is TRBJ1-5; the D is unclear. V was clipped by 3 bases and J by 3 bases, with 9 bases between them. This CDR3 is built from 14 residues. CDR1 is SGHAT, CDR2 FQNNGV, per germline. The full variable domain, rest sourced from reference TRBV11-2 and TRBJ1-5, is EAGVAQSPRYKIIEKRQSVAFWCNPISGHATLYWYQQILGQGPKLLIQFQNNGVVDDSQLPKDRFSAERLKGVDSTLKIQPAKLEDSAVYLCASSFPGLNQPQHFGDGTRLSIL.

The gene calls are TRBV7-9 and TRBJ2-3; 10 nucleotides agree with TRBD2. With V trimmed by 4 bases and J by 0 bases, 1 base remained unmatched. Germline CDR1 and CDR2: SEHNR and FQNEAQ (reference sequence). This CDR3 spans 15 amino acids. CDR3 nucleotide sequence: TGTGCCAGCAGCTCTAGCGGGAGTAGCACAGATACGCAGTATTTT. Protein sequence: CASSSSGSSTDTQYF.

There are a few counts of this clone. The chain couples TRBV7-2 to TRBJ2-5; D gene uncertain. Germline V gives CDR1 SGHTA, CDR2 FQGNSA. The CDR3 totals 14 residues. V was cut by 4 bases and J by 5 bases, with 14 bases left in between. The CDR3 coding sequence is TGTGCCAGCAGCTCCATGTGGGGTAGTGAGACCCAGTACTTC. Encoded protein: CASSSMWGSETQYF.

V is TRBV7-3 and J is TRBJ2-5; D is tentatively TRBD1 or TRBD2 (5 bases each). The CDR3 loop spans 15 amino acids. V was clipped by 5 bases and J by 5 bases, with 18 bases between them. The germline V gene has CDR1 SGHTA and CDR2 FQGTGA. The CDR3 DNA reads as TGTGCCAGCAGCCCAGGGACCGAGCTGGTTGAGACCCAGTACTTC. As protein: CASSPGTELVETQYF.

The chain is built from TRBV2 and TRBJ2-7, with 7 bases matching TRBD2. Germline V gives CDR1 SNHLY, CDR2 FYNNEI. There are 15 residues in the CDR3. V shed 2 bases, J shed 1 base, and the junction held 5 bases outside the gene matches. The CDR3 reads CASSEPSGRSYEQYF. CDR3 bases: TGTGCCAGCAGTGAACCTAGCGGAAGGTCCTACGAGCAGTACTTC.

This chain links TRBV5-4 with TRBJ1-6, with D hard to call. Trimming removed 0 bases from V and 7 bases from J, with 8 bases in between. The germline CDR1 and CDR2 sequences are SGHNT and YYREEE (reference sequence). The CDR3 is 14 amino acids. CDR3 DNA sequence: TGTGCCAGCAGCTTGGGAGGAGTAAATTCACCCCTCCACTTT. Amino acid sequence: CASSLGGVNSPLHF.

The V call is TRBV19, the J call TRBJ1-1; D gene unclear. V gave up 0 bases and J gave up 4 bases, with 9 bases separating them. This CDR3 is 14 amino acids long. CDR1 and CDR2 from the germline V gene are LNHDA and SQIVND (reference sequence). The CDR3 protein is CASSIDAGFTEAFF. CDR3 in DNA: TGTGCCAGTAGTATAGATGCCGGGTTCACTGAAGCTTTCTTT. Combining the CDR3 with reference TRBV19 and TRBJ1-1 gives the whole variable domain DGGITQSPKYLFRKEGQNVTLSCEQNLNHDAMYWYRQDPGQGLRLIYYSQIVNDFQKGDIAEGYSVSREKKESFPLTVTSAQKNPTAFYLCASSIDAGFTEAFFGQGTRLTVV.

This clone has a handful of counts. The chain carries TRBV7-9 and TRBJ1-1; possible D gene TRBD1, 5 bases. Germline loops: CDR1 SEHNR, CDR2 FQNEAQ (reference sequence). The CDR3 has 10 amino acids. Trimming removed 5 bases from V and 11 bases from J, with 9 bases in between. The CDR3 DNA is TGTGCCAGCAGCGGCGGGACGGCTTTCTTT. This codes for CASSGGTAFF.

CDR3 loop: CSVGTSGAAGELFF. CDR3 in DNA: TGCAGCGTCGGGACTAGCGGGGCAGCCGGGGAGCTGTTTTTT. The V call is TRBV29-1, the J call TRBJ2-2, with 13 nucleotides matching TRBD2. V trimming: 6 bases; J trimming: 6 bases; junction bases outside the gene matches: 4. This CDR3 comprises 14 residues. Germline loops: CDR1 SQVTM, CDR2 ANQGSEA.

This clone has only a few counts. The CDR3 DNA reads TGTGCCAGCAGCTTACCCGGGAACTATGGCTACACCTTC. It codes for CASSLPGNYGYTF. The V gene is TRBV13, the J gene TRBJ1-2, with D unclear. The CDR3 consists of 13 residues. Germline values: CDR1 PRHDT, CDR2 FYEKMQ (reference sequence). Trimming took 2 bases from V and 2 from J, leaving 6 bases between them. The full variable domain, its missing parts supplied by reference TRBV13 and TRBJ1-2, is AAGVIQSPRHLIKEKRETATLKCYPIPRHDTVYWYQQGPGQDPQFLISFYEKMQSDKGSIPDRFSAQQFSDYHSELNMSSLELGDSALYFCASSLPGNYGYTFGSGTRLTVV.

DNA of the CDR3: TGTGCCAGCAGCCAAGATTCAGTAGAGACTGAAGCTTTCTTT. It translates to CASSQDSVETEAFF. The chain uses TRBV14 and TRBJ1-1; D is unclear. CDR3 length: 14 amino acids. Germline V gene lookup returns CDR1 SGHDN and CDR2 FVKESK. The V end lost 0 bases, the J end lost 5 bases, and 10 bases lay between the germline ends.

The rearrangement uses TRBV13 and TRBJ1-4, with 8 nucleotides matching TRBD1. With 5 bases clipped from V and 0 bases from J, the junction kept 2 bases outside the gene matches. Germline CDR1 reads PRHDT; CDR2 reads FYEKMQ (reference sequence). The CDR3 runs 15 residues. The CDR3 nucleotides are TGTGCCAGCAGCCAACAGGGGGCAACTAATGAAAAACTGTTTTTT. Its protein product is CASSQQGATNEKLFF.

The DNA for the CDR3 is TGCAGCGTTGAGCAGGGTATCGCAGATACGCAGTATTTT. Its translation: CSVEQGIADTQYF. V is TRBV29-1 and J is TRBJ2-3; D perhaps matches TRBD1 (5 bases). Trimming shortened V by 3 bases and J by 4 bases, and 11 bases separated the two germline ends. Germline CDR1 is SQVTM and CDR2 is ANQGSEA. The length of the CDR3 is 13 residues.

V is TRBV7-9 and J is TRBJ2-7, with 11 bases aligning to TRBD1. Germline V gene data show CDR1 as SEHNR and CDR2 as FQNEAQ (reference sequence). The trim removed 2 bases at V and 2 bases at J, leaving 11 bases unmatched. The CDR3 has 18 residues. The CDR3 protein is CASSLPEPRTGGAYEQYF. The CDR3 DNA is TGTGCCAGCAGCTTACCGGAACCCAGGACAGGGGGCGCCTACGAGCAGTACTTC.

The chain has TRBV7-6 and TRBJ2-3, with 10 bases identical to TRBD2. The trim removed 6 bases at V and 1 base at J, leaving 4 bases unmatched. CDR1 and CDR2 from the germline V gene are SGHVS and FNYEAQ. This CDR3 contains 15 residues. The CDR3 sequence: CASSWTSGRTDTQYF. The CDR3 DNA reads as TGTGCCAGCAGTTGGACTAGCGGACGCACAGATACGCAGTATTTT.

J is TRBJ1-1 and V is TRBV28; D unresolved. Germline values: CDR1 MDHEN, CDR2 SYDVKM. This CDR3 is built from 12 residues. Between the trimmed V and J ends, which lost 9 bases and 7 bases, there was a span of 15 bases. The DNA for the CDR3 is TGTGCCAGTCTACTACCCGCGGGTGAAGCTTTCTTT. Its translation: CASLLPAGEAFF.

The V and J genes are TRBV9 and TRBJ2-1, with TRBD1 as a possible D gene (6 bases). The CDR3 contains 15 residues. CDR1 SGDLS and CDR2 YYNGEE come from the germline V gene. V lost 4 bases and J 4 bases, leaving 15 bases between the germline ends. The CDR3 bases are TGTGCCAGCAGCCCTTTTGGGACACCTTACAATGAGCAGTTCTTC. Residues: CASSPFGTPYNEQFF.

As for this clone: A junction boundary mismatches the germline segment, possibly from a read error. The chain carries TRBV28 and TRBJ1-5; a possible D gene is TRBD1 (5 bases). This CDR3 spans 14 amino acids. The germline V gene encodes CDR1 MDHEN and CDR2 SYDVKM. The CDR3 sequence is CASSSGGLVQPPHF. The CDR3, as DNA: TGTGCCAGCAGTTCGGGGGGTTTAGTTCAGCCCCCGCATTTT.

This chain uses TRBV28 with TRBJ2-5, with 10 bases fitting TRBD1. The CDR3 is 17 residues long. With V trimmed by 5 bases and J by 3 bases, 12 bases remained unmatched. CDR1 and CDR2 (germline): MDHEN, SYDVKM. This CDR3 is CASSPPYYGQGEETQYF. The CDR3 DNA reads as TGTGCCAGCAGTCCGCCTTACTACGGACAGGGGGAAGAGACCCAGTACTTC.

The rearrangement links TRBV29-1 to TRBJ2-3; possibly TRBD1 or TRBD2 for D (6 bases each). This CDR3 has 15 residues. Germline values: CDR1 SQVTM, CDR2 ANQGSEA. The ends were cut back, 0 bases at V and 6 bases at J, with 16 bases in the middle. CDR3 sequence: CSVEDVKGGRDTQYF. Written as DNA, the CDR3 is TGCAGCGTTGAAGACGTCAAGGGGGGCCGCGATACGCAGTATTTT.

The gene calls are TRBV6-1 and TRBJ1-5; no firm D call. This CDR3 is built from 15 residues. Trimming removed 8 bases at V and 2 bases at J, with 16 bases between. Germline V gene data show CDR1 as MNHNS and CDR2 as SASEGT. Written as DNA, the CDR3 is TGTGCCAGCGCCCCCCCAGGTACGGGCAATCAGCCCCAGCATTTT. Translating gives CASAPPGTGNQPQHF.

The CDR3: CASSPEPHSYNEQFF. The CDR3 nucleotides are TGTGCCAGCAGCCCGGAACCTCACTCTTACAATGAGCAGTTCTTC. V and J are TRBV9 and TRBJ2-1; D unresolved. The V gene's germline CDR1 is SGDLS and CDR2 YYNGEE. This CDR3 spans 15 amino acids. The V end was cut by 4 bases, the J end by 4 bases, with 15 bases between.

This chain joins TRBV18 and TRBJ2-1, with 7 positions matching TRBD2. With 3 bases clipped from V and 3 bases from J, the junction kept 8 bases outside the gene matches. This CDR3 has 16 residues. Germline lookup yields CDR1 KGHSH and CDR2 LQKENI. The DNA of the CDR3 is TGTGCCAGCTCACCTTTGGGGGGGACCAACTACAATGAGCAGTTCTTC. This translates into CASSPLGGTNYNEQFF.

The chain is built from TRBV4-2 and TRBJ2-6; 8 bases line up with TRBD1. The CDR3 length is 17 residues. The germline gives CDR1 LGHNA, CDR2 YNFKEQ. V was clipped by 3 bases and J by 2 bases; unmatched bases: 6. The CDR3 DNA reads as TGTGCCAGCAGCCAGCAAGTACAGGGGGCTGGGGCCAACGTCCTGACTTTC. The encoded protein is CASSQQVQGAGANVLTF.